This T cell receptor beta chain was recovered during a study of blood T cell repertoires in COVID-19. In the study overall: Some COVID-19 samples were acute and others convalescent; all came from the United States, Italy and Spain.

Germline CDR1 is PRHDT and CDR2 is FYEKMQ (reference sequence). With V trimmed by 3 bases and J by 7 bases, 7 bases remained unmatched. The CDR3 is 16 residues long. In the authors' methods: By means of reference gene primer amplification, nucleated cell counts were estimated. Some clones are missing from TCRdb's copy, which holds only in-frame ones; the method was immunoSEQ multiplex PCR. That table supplies the V and J calls and clone size; D and trimming were determined from the DNA. The sample consists of about 59,000 clones, about 81% of them appearing once. J is TRBJ2-2 and V is TRBV13; 11 bases line up with TRBD2. The clonotype comes from a man between 60 and 75 years old with COVID-19, enrolled during active disease. Sequencing was carried out using peripheral blood. The CDR3 coding sequence is TGTGCCAGCAGCTTGTCCCTAGCGGGAGGTCTCGGGGAGCTGTTTTTT. Amino acid sequence: CASSLSLAGGLGELFF.